This T cell receptor (beta chain) was observed in a study of early T cells in non-severe SARS-CoV-2 infection. Across the study: Investigators sequenced bulk RNA drawn from unsorted whole blood, and chains remained unpaired.

In germline, CDR1 is WSHSY, CDR2 SAAADI. This CDR3 is 15 amino acids long. Losses at the gene ends were 6 bases for V and 0 bases for J; bases not matched to a gene: 7. Unique molecular identifiers (one per individual cDNA molecule) were attached. MiXCR, applied by TCRdb to the 5' RACE reads, yields one record per CDR3 protein. The profile covers about 99,000 distinct CDR3 sequences, with 16% appearing a single time and roughly 1.2% taken by the ten largest. The source material was whole blood. The chain combines TRBV10-2 with TRBJ2-7, with TRBD1 matching 8 bases. The clonotype was recovered from an adult who was a healthcare worker with PCR-confirmed SARS-CoV-2 infection or an uninfected control (not recorded which). The CDR3 DNA sequence: TGCGCCAGCAGGGAAGGACAGGGCTACTCCTACGAGCAGTACTTC. It specifies CASREGQGYSYEQYF.